This T cell receptor beta chain is from a study of CD8+ T cells in alopecia areata. RNA was isolated and reverse transcribed to cDNA, the sequencing template. The repertoire was sequenced with immunoSEQ multiplex PCR; TCRdb's copy has only in-frame clones and lacks some. Of some 180,000 clones listed, 45% to 60% are singletons. From germline, CDR1 is MRHNA and CDR2 SNTAGT. Between the trimmed V and J ends, which lost 4 bases and 6 bases, there was a span of 11 bases. CDR3 length: 13 residues. The treatment here: oral pan-JAK inhibitor, 5-10 mg twice daily. This sequence originates from a human donor with alopecia areata. Sequences were derived from CD8+ T cells sorted from blood, sampled around week 53, from a patient treated with tofacitinib. V and J are TRBV6-4 and TRBJ2-3, with D maybe TRBD2 (6 bases). The CDR3 nucleotides are TGTGCCAGCAGTGCTAGCGAGCTCGATACGCAGTATTTT. Its protein is CASSASELDTQYF.